Listed below are T cell receptor beta chains from one sample, sequenced in a study of metastatic and nonmetastatic thyroid tumors. TCRdb reprocessed the PCR reads via MiXCR. This table holds about 33,000 clones, 15% to 20% found once. Sequencing used blood. All receptors come from a female donor with papillary thyroid cancer or a benign thyroid nodule (not recorded which). Some clones in this sample may be carry-over from other donors' samples. CDR3s include the opening cysteine and the closing phenylalanine or tryptophan. D genes are given only for firm matches. Clone size is not always given. Where it is, it says once, few, many or a class for expanded clones.

abundance	j_gene	v_gene	d_gene	CDR3aa	CDR3nt
many	TRBJ1-2	TRBV14	-	CASSQAEGPPREYGYTF	TGTGCCAGCAGCCAAGCGGAAGGACCGCCCAGGGAATATGGCTACACCTTC
many	TRBJ2-3	TRBV19	-	CASSIQVRSDTQYF	TGTGCCAGTAGTATACAGGTTCGCTCAGATACGCAGTATTTT
-	TRBJ2-7	TRBV11-2	TRBD1	CAGSLAEGQVYEQYF	TGTGCCGGCAGCTTAGCAGAAGGACAGGTTTACGAGCAGTACTTC
many	TRBJ1-1	TRBV12-3/TRBV12-4	-	CASSLDRGTEAFF	TGTGCCAGCAGCTTAGACCGGGGCACTGAAGCTTTCTTT
few	TRBJ1-5	TRBV28	TRBD1	CASRLAGQGGQPQHF	TGTGCCAGCAGATTAGCGGGACAGGGTGGGCAGCCCCAGCATTTT
many	TRBJ2-7	TRBV7-2	-	CASSYISGGDEQYF	TGTGCCAGCAGCTATATTTCCGGCGGCGACGAGCAGTACTTC
-	TRBJ1-5	TRBV28	-	CASSLERRNQPQHF	TGTGCCAGCAGTTTAGAGCGGCGGAATCAGCCCCAGCATTTT
many	TRBJ1-3	TRBV5-4	-	CASSSEVHSGNTIYF	TGTGCCAGCAGTTCAGAGGTTCACTCTGGAAACACCATATATTTT
many	TRBJ2-5	TRBV6-1	-	CASSLSPYLETQYF	TGTGCCAGCAGTCTATCGCCCTACTTAGAGACCCAGTACTTC
medium-sized	TRBJ1-2	TRBV7-2	-	CASSFTERKNYGYTF	TGTGCCAGCAGCTTCACAGAAAGAAAAAACTATGGCTACACCTTC
many	TRBJ2-7	TRBV4-3	-	CASSQVPAKDSYEQYF	TGCGCCAGCAGCCAAGTCCCAGCTAAGGACTCCTACGAGCAGTACTTC
many	TRBJ2-1	TRBV18	-	CASSPLGQLDEQFF	TGTGCCAGCTCACCGTTGGGGCAGCTCGATGAGCAGTTCTTC
many	TRBJ1-2	TRBV20-1	TRBD1	CSARDLGDRAFLDGYTF	TGCAGTGCTAGAGATTTGGGGGACAGGGCGTTTTTAGATGGCTACACCTTC
many	TRBJ1-1	TRBV5-1	TRBD1	CASSLISGTAYTEAFF	TGCGCCAGCAGCTTGATAAGTGGGACAGCATACACTGAAGCTTTCTTT
-	TRBJ2-2	TRBV30	-	CAWKEGPGAGELFF	TGTGCCTGGAAGGAGGGGCCGGGCGCCGGGGAGCTGTTTTTT
many	TRBJ2-1	TRBV28	TRBD1	CASSFGTGNVNEQFF	TGTGCCAGCAGTTTTGGGACAGGGAATGTCAATGAGCAGTTCTTC
many	TRBJ2-7	TRBV7-2	-	CASSPPASYEQYF	TGTGCCAGCAGCCCTCCAGCGTCCTACGAGCAGTACTTC
-	TRBJ2-4	TRBV14	-	CASSPGGGAEYNIQYF	TGTGCCAGCAGCCCTGGGGGGGGCGCCGAGTACAACATTCAGTACTTC
medium-sized	TRBJ2-7	TRBV6-5	-	CASSYVQDGYEQYF	TGTGCCAGCAGTTACGTACAGGATGGCTACGAGCAGTACTTC